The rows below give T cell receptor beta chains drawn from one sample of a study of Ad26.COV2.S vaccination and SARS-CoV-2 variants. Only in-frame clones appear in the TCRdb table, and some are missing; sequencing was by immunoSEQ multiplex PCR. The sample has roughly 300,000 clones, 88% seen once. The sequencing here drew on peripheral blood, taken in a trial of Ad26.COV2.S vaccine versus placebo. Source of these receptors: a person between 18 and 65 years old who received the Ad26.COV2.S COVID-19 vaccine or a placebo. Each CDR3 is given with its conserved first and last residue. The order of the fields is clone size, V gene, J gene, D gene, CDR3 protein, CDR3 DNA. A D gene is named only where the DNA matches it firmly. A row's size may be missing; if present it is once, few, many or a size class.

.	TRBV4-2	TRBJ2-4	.	CASSQDPVAKNIQYF	TGTGCCAGCAGCCAAGATCCAGTAGCCAAAAACATTCAGTACTTC
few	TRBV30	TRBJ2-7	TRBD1	CAWNLKQGARNEQYF	TGTGCCTGGAATCTAAAACAGGGGGCTCGTAACGAGCAGTACTTC
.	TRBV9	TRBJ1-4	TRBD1	CASSEGTGKEKLFF	TGTGCCAGCAGCGAGGGGACAGGGAAAGAAAAACTGTTTTTT
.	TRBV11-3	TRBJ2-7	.	CASSLARDYEQYF	TGTGCCAGCAGCTTAGCCAGGGACTACGAGCAGTACTTC
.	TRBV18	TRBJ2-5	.	CASSPVAQETQYF	TGTGCCAGCTCCCCCGTGGCACAAGAGACCCAGTACTTC
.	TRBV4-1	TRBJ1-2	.	CASSGIDYGYTF	TGCGCCAGCAGCGGGATAGACTATGGCTACACCTTC
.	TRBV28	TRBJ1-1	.	CASSLSTEAFF	TGTGCCAGCAGTTTAAGCACTGAAGCTTTCTTT
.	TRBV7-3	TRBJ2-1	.	CASSLSGQSSYNEQFF	TGTGCCAGCAGCTTATCCGGACAGAGCTCCTACAATGAGCAGTTCTTC
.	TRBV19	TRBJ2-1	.	CASRTGHRSYNEQFF	TGTGCCAGTAGAACGGGACATCGGTCCTACAATGAGCAGTTCTTC
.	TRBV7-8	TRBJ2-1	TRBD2	CASSVSGGTNEQFF	TGTGCCAGCAGCGTTAGCGGGGGGACCAATGAGCAGTTCTTC
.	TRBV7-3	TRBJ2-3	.	CASSLGDISTDTQYF	TGTGCCAGCAGCTTGGGGGACATAAGCACAGATACGCAGTATTTT
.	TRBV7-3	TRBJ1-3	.	CASSQDPGGNTIYF	TGTGCCAGCAGTCAAGACCCGGGAGGAAACACCATATATTTT
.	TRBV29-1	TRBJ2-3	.	CSVEDYGRGPDTQYF	TGCAGCGTTGAAGATTATGGCAGGGGTCCGGATACGCAGTATTTT
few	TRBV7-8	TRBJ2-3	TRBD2	CASSFRRGGVADTQYF	TGTGCCAGCAGCTTCCGGCGGGGGGGCGTCGCAGATACGCAGTATTTT
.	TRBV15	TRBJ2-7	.	CATSRGVQSWDEQYF	TGTGCCACCAGCAGAGGGGTACAGTCTTGGGACGAGCAGTACTTC
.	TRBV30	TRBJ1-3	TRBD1	CAWTYSGTGGSSGNTIYF	TGTGCCTGGACCTACTCCGGGACAGGGGGATCGTCGGGAAACACCATATATTTT
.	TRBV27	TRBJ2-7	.	CASSLWQGSSYEQYF	TGTGCCAGCAGTTTATGGCAGGGGAGCTCCTACGAGCAGTACTTC
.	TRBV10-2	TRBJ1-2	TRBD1	CASSESGQTGGYTF	TGCGCCAGCAGTGAGTCGGGACAGACGGGGGGCTACACCTTC
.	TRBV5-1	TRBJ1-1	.	CASSLRAGEGTEAFF	TGCGCCAGCAGCTTGAGGGCCGGGGAGGGCACTGAAGCTTTCTTT
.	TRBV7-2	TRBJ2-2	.	CASSRLGVTGELFF	TGTGCCAGCAGCCGGCTCGGGGTTACCGGGGAGCTGTTTTTT
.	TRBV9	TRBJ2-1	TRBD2	CASSVSGGNHNEQFF	TGTGCCAGCAGCGTCTCGGGGGGAAACCACAATGAGCAGTTCTTC
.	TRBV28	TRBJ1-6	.	CASSEGLMTLHF	TGTGCCAGCAGTGAGGGGTTAATGACCCTCCACTTT
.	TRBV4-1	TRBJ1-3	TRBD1	CASSHRDRDSGNTIYF	TGCGCCAGCAGCCACCGGGACAGGGACTCTGGAAACACCATATATTTT
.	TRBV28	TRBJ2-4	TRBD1	CASSSRGLNIQYF	TGTGCCAGCAGTTCCAGGGGGCTAAACATTCAGTACTTC
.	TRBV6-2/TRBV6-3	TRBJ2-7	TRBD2	CASSRGGRNFGSEQYF	TGTGCCAGCAGCCGGGGGGGGCGGAACTTCGGGAGCGAGCAGTACTTC
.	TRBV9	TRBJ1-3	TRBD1	CASSISGTAGNTIYF	TGTGCCAGCAGCATCTCCGGGACAGCGGGAAACACCATATATTTT
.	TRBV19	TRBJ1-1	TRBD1	CASSTTGGRTEAFF	TGTGCCAGTAGTACTACAGGGGGGCGGACTGAAGCTTTCTTT
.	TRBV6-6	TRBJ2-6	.	CAIRDGFLTGANVLTF	TGTGCCATTAGGGACGGATTTTTAACTGGGGCCAACGTCCTGACTTTC
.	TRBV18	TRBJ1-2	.	CASSPQGNYGYTF	TGTGCCAGCTCACCACAGGGTAACTATGGCTACACCTTC
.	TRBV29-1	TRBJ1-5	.	CSVGSGSYNQPQHF	TGCAGCGTTGGTTCCGGAAGTTACAATCAGCCCCAGCATTTT
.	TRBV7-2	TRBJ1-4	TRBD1	CASSSKITGGAVEKLFF	TGTGCCAGCAGCTCGAAAATTACAGGGGGCGCAGTGGAAAAACTGTTTTTT
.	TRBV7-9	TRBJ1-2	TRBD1	CASSRDRELWLFTF	TGTGCCAGCAGCCGGGACAGGGAGTTGTGGCTATTCACCTTC
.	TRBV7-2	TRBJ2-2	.	CASSFLSVGAGELFF	TGTGCCAGCAGCTTTTTGTCAGTCGGCGCCGGGGAGCTGTTTTTT
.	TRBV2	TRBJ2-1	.	CASSESLGNNEQFF	TGTGCCAGCAGTGAATCCCTAGGAAACAATGAGCAGTTCTTC
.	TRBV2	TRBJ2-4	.	CASSFSGAAKNIQYF	TGTGCCAGCAGTTTCTCGGGGGCTGCCAAAAACATTCAGTACTTC